This T cell receptor beta chain was recovered during a study of T cell clusters in autoimmune cytopenias. Study information: TRB sequencing had a median about 52,000 reads and 2,350 distinct clonotypes per sample.

This clonotype is labeled medium-sized based on frequency. Its antigen remains unknown. The V gene's germline CDR1 is MRHNA and CDR2 SNTAGT. The CDR3 covers 13 residues. Study results and limitations: The T cell clusters were defined only in silico, without experimental functional validation.

Each sample's input was around 250 ng genomic DNA, approximately 37,500 genome equivalents. TRB rearrangements were amplified by touch-down multiplex PCR with mixed TRB-A/B primers. Following a re-call of the multiplex PCR reads, TCRdb has one entry per CDR3 protein and lacks DNA. This sample contains about 2,000 distinct CDR3 sequences. The receptor was isolated from a human donor with an autoimmune cytopenia or autoimmune hepatitis (not recorded which). The sequencing input was peripheral blood. V is TRBV6-4 and J is TRBJ1-1. The CDR3 sequence is CASSSGALTEAFF.